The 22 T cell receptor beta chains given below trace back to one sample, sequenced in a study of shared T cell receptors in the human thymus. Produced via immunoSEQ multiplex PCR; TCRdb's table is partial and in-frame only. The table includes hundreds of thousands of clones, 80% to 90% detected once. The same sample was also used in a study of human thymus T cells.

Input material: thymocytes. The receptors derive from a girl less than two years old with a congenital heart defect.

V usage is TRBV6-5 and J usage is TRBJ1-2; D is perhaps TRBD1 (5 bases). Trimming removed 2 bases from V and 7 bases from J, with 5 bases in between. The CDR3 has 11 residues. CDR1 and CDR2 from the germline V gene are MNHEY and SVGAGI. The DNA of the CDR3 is TGTGCCAGCAGTTACGGGGCTGGCTACACCTTC. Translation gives CASSYGAGYTF.

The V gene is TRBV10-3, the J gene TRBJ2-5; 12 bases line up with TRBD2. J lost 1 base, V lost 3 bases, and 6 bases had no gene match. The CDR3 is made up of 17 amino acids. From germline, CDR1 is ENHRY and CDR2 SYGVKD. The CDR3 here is CAISDSSGGGIQETQYF. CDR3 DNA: TGTGCCATCAGTGACTCTAGCGGGGGGGGGATCCAAGAGACCCAGTACTTC.

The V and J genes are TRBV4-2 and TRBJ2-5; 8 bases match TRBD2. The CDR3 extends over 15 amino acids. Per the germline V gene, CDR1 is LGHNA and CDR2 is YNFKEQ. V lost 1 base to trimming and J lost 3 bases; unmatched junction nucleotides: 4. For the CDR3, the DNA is TGTGCCAGCAGCCAAGGAGCGGGGGTAGAAGAGACCCAGTACTTC. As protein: CASSQGAGVEETQYF.

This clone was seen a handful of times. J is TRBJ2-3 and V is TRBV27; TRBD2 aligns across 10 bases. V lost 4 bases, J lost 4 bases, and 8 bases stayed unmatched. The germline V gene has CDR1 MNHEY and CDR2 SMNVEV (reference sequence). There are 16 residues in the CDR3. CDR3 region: CASSSISGGHSDTQYF. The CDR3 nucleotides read TGTGCCAGCAGTTCAATTAGCGGGGGGCACTCAGATACGCAGTATTTT.

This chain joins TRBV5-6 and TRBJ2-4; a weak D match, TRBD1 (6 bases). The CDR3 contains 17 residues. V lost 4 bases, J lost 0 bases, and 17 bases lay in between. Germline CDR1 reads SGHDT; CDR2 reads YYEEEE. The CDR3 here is CASSRDRLSLAKNIQYF. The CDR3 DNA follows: TGTGCCAGCAGCCGCGACAGGTTGTCACTAGCCAAAAACATTCAGTACTTC.

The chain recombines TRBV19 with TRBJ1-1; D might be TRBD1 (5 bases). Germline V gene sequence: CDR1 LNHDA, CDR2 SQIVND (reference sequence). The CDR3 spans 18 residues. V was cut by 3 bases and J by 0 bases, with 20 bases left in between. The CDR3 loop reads CASSMTVGGGRVNTEAFF. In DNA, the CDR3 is TGTGCCAGTAGTATGACGGTGGGGGGAGGCAGGGTGAACACTGAAGCTTTCTTT. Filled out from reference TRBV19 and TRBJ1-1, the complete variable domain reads DGGITQSPKYLFRKEGQNVTLSCEQNLNHDAMYWYRQDPGQGLRLIYYSQIVNDFQKGDIAEGYSVSREKKESFPLTVTSAQKNPTAFYLCASSMTVGGGRVNTEAFFGQGTRLTVV.

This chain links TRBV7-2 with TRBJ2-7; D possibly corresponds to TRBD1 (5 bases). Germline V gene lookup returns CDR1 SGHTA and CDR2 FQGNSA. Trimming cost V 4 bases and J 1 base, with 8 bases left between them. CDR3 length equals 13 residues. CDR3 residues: CASSWGGSYEQYF. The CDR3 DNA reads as TGTGCCAGCAGCTGGGGCGGTTCCTACGAGCAGTACTTC.

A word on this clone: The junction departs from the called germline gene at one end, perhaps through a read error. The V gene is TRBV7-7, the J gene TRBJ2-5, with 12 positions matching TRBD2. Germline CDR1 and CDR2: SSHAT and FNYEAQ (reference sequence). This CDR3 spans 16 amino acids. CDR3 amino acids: CASSLAPSGGDETQYF. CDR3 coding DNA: TGTGCTAGCAGCTTAGCGCCTAGCGGGGGGGACGAGACCCAGTACTTC.

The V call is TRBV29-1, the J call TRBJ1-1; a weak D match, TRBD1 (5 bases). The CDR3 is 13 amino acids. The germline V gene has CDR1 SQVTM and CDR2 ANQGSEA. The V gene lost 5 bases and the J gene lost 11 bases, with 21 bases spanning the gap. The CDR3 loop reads CSVRVRATREAFF. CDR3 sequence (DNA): TGCAGCGTTCGTGTCAGGGCCACGAGAGAGGCTTTCTTT.

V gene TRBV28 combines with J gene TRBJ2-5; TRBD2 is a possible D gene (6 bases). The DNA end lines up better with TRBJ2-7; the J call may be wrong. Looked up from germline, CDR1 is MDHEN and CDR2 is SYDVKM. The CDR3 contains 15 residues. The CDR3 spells CASSLTRGLRYEQYF. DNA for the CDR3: TGTGCCAGCAGTTTAACTAGGGGACTCCGCTACGAGCAGTACTTC.

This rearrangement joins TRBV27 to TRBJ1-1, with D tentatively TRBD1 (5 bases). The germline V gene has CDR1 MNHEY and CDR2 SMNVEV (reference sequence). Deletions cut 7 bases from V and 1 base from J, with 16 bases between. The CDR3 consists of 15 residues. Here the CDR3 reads CASNLTPGGNTEAFF. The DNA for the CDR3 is TGTGCCAGCAACCTCACACCGGGGGGGAACACTGAAGCTTTCTTT.

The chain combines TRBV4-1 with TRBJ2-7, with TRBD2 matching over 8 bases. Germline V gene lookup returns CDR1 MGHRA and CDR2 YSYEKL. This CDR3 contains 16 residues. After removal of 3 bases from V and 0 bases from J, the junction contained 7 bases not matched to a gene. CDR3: CASSHGGGRSSYEQYF. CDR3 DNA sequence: TGCGCCAGCAGCCACGGGGGGGGAAGATCCTCCTACGAGCAGTACTTC.

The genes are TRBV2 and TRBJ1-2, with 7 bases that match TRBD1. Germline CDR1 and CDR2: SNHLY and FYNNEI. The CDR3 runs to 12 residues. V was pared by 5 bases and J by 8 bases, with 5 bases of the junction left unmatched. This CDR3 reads CASSNRGWGYTF. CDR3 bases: TGTGCCAGCAGTAACAGGGGATGGGGCTACACCTTC. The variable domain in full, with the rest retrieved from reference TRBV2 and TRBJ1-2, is EPEVTQTPSHQVTQMGQEVILRCVPISNHLYFYWYRQILGQKVEFLVSFYNNEISEKSEIFDDQFSVERPDGSNFTLKIRSTKLEDSAMYFCASSNRGWGYTFGSGTRLTVV.

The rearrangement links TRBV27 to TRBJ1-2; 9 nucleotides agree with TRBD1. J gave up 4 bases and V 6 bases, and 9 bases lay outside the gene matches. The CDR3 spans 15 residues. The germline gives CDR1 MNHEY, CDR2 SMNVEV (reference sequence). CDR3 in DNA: TGTGCCAGCAGGCGCCGGGACAGGGACCCCTATGGCTACACCTTC. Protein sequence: CASRRRDRDPYGYTF.

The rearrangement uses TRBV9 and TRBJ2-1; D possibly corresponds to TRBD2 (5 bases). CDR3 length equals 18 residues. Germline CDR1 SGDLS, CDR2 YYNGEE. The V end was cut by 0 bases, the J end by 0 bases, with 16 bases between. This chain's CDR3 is CASSVEFEGTHSYNEQFF. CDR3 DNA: TGTGCCAGCAGCGTAGAGTTTGAGGGCACCCACTCCTACAATGAGCAGTTCTTC.

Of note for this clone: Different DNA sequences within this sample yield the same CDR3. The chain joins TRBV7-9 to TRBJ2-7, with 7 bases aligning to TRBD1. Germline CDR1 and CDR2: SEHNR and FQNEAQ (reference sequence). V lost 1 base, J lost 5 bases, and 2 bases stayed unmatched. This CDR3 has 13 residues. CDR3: CASSLGQGDEQYF. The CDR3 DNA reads TGTGCCAGCAGCTTAGGACAGGGAGACGAGCAGTACTTC.

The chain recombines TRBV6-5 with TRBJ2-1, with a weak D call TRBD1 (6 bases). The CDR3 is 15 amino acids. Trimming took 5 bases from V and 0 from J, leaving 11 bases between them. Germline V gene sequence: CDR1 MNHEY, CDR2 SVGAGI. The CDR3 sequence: CASSRQASSYNEQFF. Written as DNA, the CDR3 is TGTGCCAGCAGTAGACAGGCCAGCTCCTACAATGAGCAGTTCTTC.

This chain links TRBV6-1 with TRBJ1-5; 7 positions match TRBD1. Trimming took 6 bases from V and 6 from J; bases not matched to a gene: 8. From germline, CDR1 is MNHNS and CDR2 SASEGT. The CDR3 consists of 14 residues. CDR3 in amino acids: CASRADRAIQPQHF. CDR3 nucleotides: TGTGCCAGCAGGGCCGACAGGGCGATTCAGCCCCAGCATTTT.

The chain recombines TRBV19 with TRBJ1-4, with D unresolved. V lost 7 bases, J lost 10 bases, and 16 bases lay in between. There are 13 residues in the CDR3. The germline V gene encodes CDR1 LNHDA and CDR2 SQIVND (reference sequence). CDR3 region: CASTPVGVGKLFF. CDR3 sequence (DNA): TGTGCCAGTACCCCAGTCGGGGTCGGAAAACTGTTTTTT. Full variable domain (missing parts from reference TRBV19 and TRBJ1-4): DGGITQSPKYLFRKEGQNVTLSCEQNLNHDAMYWYRQDPGQGLRLIYYSQIVNDFQKGDIAEGYSVSREKKESFPLTVTSAQKNPTAFYLCASTPVGVGKLFFGSGTQLSVL.

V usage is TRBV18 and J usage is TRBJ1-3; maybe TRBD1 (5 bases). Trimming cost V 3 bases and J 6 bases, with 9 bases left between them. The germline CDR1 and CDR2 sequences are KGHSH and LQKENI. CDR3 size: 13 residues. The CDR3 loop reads CASSPTTANTIYF. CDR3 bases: TGTGCCAGCTCACCTACGACAGCAAACACCATATATTTT.

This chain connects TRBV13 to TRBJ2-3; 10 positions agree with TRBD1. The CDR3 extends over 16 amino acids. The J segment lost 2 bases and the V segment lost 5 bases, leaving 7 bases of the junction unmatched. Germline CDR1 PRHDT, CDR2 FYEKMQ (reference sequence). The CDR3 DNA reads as TGTGCCAGCAGCGACCCTAGACAGGGGGCCACAGATACGCAGTATTTT. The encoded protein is CASSDPRQGATDTQYF.

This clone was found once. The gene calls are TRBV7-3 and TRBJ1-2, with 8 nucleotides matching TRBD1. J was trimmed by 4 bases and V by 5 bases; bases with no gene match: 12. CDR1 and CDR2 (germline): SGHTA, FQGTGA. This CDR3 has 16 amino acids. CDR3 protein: CASSTGQGGITYGYTF. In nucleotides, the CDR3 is TGTGCCAGCAGCACCGGACAGGGTGGCATTACCTATGGCTACACCTTC.